These T cell receptor beta chains were read from a single sample in a study of tumor-infiltrating lymphocytes in oesophageal squamous cell carcinoma. TCRdb redid the calling of the PCR reads with MiXCR, one entry per CDR3 protein. The sample lists around 9,300 distinct CDR3 sequences, around 64% occurring once. Sequenced material: esophageal tumor tissue. The receptors were sampled from a female donor with esophageal squamous cell carcinoma. Both conserved end residues are part of each CDR3. D genes are given only for firm matches. Clone size is given for some rows only: seen once, a few or many times, or a class if the clone is expanded.

TRBV7-2	TRBD2	TRBJ2-3	few	TGTGCCAGCAGCCGACTAGCGACTAGCACAGATACGCAGTATTTT	CASSRLATSTDTQYF
TRBV10-2	-	TRBJ2-3	few	TGCGCCAGCAGTGAAGAGGGAGATACGCAGTATTTT	CASSEEGDTQYF
TRBV7-4	-	TRBJ2-3	once	TGTGCCAGCAGCTCAGCATCAGATACGCAGTATTTT	CASSSASDTQYF
TRBV7-2	TRBD1	TRBJ2-7	once	TGTGCCAGCAGCGAATCGGGACAGGCTTCCTACGAGCAGTACTTC	CASSESGQASYEQYF
TRBV5-6	-	TRBJ1-2	few	TGTGCCAGCAGCTTGGGCCTTCAGGGAGGCACCTTC	CASSLGLQGGTF
TRBV7-6	-	TRBJ2-7	-	TGTGCCAGCAGCACATCAAACTACGAGCAGTACTTC	CASSTSNYEQYF
TRBV6-1	-	TRBJ2-3	-	TGTGCCAGCAGTGAATACTCAGATACGCAGTATTTT	CASSEYSDTQYF
TRBV12-3/TRBV12-4	-	TRBJ1-1	-	TGTGCCAGCAGCTTCGGCAGGATGAACACTGAAGCTTTCTTT	CASSFGRMNTEAFF
TRBV7-2	-	TRBJ2-3	once	TGTGCCAGCAGCTTTGACAGGTTCACAGATACGCAGTATTTT	CASSFDRFTDTQYF
TRBV5-1	-	TRBJ2-7	-	TGCGCCAGCAGCCCCTCGGGGTCCAGCTACTACGAGCAGTACTTC	CASSPSGSSYYEQYF
TRBV6-2/TRBV6-3	-	TRBJ2-7	-	TGTGCCAGCAGTCAACCGGACCACTCCAACGAGCAGTACTTC	CASSQPDHSNEQYF
TRBV7-8	TRBD1	TRBJ2-7	-	TGTGCCAGCAGCTCGTGGACAGGGAGGTCCTACGAGCAGTACTTC	CASSSWTGRSYEQYF
TRBV12-3/TRBV12-4	-	TRBJ2-5	-	TGTGCCAGCAGTCTGAAAGTGGAGACCCAGTACTTC	CASSLKVETQYF
TRBV28	-	TRBJ1-5	-	TGTGCCAGCAGTCCCCAGGGAAGTCAGCCCCAGCATTTT	CASSPQGSQPQHF
TRBV6-6	TRBD2	TRBJ2-1	few	TGTGCCAGCAGTTACTCAGGACTAGCGGGAGTCTACAATGAGCAGTTCTTC	CASSYSGLAGVYNEQFF
TRBV7-3	TRBD2	TRBJ2-1	-	TGTGCCAGCAGCTTAACGGGGCGGACTAGCGGGATCGATGAGCAGTTCTTC	CASSLTGRTSGIDEQFF
TRBV7-6	-	TRBJ2-1	-	TGTGCCAGCAGCTTAGAAGGAACTAGCATCCCCTACAATGAGCAGTTCTTC	CASSLEGTSIPYNEQFF
TRBV7-2	-	TRBJ2-6	-	TGTGCCAGCAGCTTAGGGCAGGGGGCCAACGTCCTGACTTTC	CASSLGQGANVLTF